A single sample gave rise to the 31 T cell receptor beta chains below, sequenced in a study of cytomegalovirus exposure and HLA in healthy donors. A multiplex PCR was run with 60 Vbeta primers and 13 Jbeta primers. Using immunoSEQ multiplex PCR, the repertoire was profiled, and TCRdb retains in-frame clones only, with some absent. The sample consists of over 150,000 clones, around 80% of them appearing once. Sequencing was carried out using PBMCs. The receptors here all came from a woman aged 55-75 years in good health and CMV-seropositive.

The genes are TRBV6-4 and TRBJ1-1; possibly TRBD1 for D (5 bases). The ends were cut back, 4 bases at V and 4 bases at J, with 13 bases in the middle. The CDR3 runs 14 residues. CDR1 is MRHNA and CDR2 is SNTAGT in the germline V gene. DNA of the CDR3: TGTGCCAGCAGTGGCACCTCGGGGGGCACTGAAGCTTTCTTT. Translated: CASSGTSGGTEAFF.

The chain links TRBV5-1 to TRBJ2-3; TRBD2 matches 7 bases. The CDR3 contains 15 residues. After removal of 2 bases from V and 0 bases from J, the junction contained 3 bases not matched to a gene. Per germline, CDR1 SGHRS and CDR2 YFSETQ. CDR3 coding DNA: TGCGCCAGCAGCTTTATCGGGGGGAGCACAGATACGCAGTATTTT. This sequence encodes CASSFIGGSTDTQYF.

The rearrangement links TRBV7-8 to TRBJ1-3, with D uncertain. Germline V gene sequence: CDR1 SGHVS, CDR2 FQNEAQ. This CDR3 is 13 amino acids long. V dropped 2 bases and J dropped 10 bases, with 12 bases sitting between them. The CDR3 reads CASSLSLDTTIYF. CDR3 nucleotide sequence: TGTGCCAGCAGCTTAAGTCTTGATACTACCATATATTTT.

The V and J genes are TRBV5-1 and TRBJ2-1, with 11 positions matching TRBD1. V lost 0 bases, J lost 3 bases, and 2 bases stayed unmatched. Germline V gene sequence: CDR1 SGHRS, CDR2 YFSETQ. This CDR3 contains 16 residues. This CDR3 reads CASSLAGTGGYNEQFF. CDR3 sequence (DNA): TGCGCCAGCAGCTTGGCCGGGACAGGGGGCTACAATGAGCAGTTCTTC.

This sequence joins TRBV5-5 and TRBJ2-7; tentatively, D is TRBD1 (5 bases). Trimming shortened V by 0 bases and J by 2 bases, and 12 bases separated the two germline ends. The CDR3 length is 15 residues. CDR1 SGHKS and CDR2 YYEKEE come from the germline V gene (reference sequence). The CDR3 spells CASSLGAQGAYEQYF. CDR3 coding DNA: TGTGCCAGCAGCTTGGGGGCCCAAGGGGCCTACGAGCAGTACTTC.

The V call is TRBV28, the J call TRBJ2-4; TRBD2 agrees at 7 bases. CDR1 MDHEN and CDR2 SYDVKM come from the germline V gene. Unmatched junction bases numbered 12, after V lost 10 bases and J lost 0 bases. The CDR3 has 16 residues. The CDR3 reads CAIRTPSGLAKNIQYF. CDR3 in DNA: TGTGCCATCCGGACCCCTAGCGGACTAGCCAAAAACATTCAGTACTTC.

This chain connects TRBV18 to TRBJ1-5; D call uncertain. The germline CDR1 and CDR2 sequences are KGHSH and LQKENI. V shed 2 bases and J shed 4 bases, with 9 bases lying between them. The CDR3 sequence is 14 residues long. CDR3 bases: TGTGCCAGCTCACCATTGGGCGAAAATCAGCCCCAGCATTTT. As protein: CASSPLGENQPQHF.

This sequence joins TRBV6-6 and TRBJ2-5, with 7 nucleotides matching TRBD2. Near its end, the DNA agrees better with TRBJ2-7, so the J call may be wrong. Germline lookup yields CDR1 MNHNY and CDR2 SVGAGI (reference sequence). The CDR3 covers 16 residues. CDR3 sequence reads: CASSYSEGRGFYEQYF. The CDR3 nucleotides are TGTGCCAGCAGTTACTCGGAGGGGAGGGGTTTCTACGAGCAGTACTTC.

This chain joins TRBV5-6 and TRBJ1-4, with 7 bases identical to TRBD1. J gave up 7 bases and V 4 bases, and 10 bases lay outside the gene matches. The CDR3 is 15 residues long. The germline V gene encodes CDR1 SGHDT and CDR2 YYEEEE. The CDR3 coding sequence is TGTGCCAGCAGCATACAGGGGAGAGAGGCTGAAAAACTGTTTTTT. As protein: CASSIQGREAEKLFF.

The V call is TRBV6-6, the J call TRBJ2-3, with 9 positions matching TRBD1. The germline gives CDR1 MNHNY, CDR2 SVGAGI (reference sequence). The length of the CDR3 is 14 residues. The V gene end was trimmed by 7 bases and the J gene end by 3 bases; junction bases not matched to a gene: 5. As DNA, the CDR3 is TGTGCCAGCACTCCAGGACAGGGGACAGATACGCAGTATTTT. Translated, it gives CASTPGQGTDTQYF.

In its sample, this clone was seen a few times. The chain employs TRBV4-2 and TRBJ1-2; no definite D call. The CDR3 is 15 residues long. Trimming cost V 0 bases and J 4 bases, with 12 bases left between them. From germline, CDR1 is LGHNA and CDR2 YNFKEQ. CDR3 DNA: TGTGCCAGCAGCCAAGATCTTCCGTCGGGCTATGGCTACACCTTC. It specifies CASSQDLPSGYGYTF.

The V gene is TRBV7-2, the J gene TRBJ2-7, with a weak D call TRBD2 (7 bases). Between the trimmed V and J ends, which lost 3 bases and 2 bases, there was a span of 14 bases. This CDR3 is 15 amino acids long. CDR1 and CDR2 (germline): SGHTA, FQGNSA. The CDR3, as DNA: TGTGCCAGCAGCTTCCGTGGGGGGGCCCCCTACGAGCAGTACTTC. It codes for CASSFRGGAPYEQYF.

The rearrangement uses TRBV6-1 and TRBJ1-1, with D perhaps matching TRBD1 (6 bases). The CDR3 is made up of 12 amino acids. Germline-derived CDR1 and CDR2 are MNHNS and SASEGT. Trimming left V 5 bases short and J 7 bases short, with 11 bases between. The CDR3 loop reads CASSKDSHEAFF. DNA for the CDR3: TGTGCCAGCAGTAAGGACAGTCATGAAGCTTTCTTT.

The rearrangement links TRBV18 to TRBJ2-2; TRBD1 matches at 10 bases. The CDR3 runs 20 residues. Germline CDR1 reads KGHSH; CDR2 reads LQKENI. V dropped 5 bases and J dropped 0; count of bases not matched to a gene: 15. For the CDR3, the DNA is TGTGCCAGCTCAAGGTTCCCCGGGACAGGGGCGTCTCCGAACACCGGGGAGCTGTTTTTT. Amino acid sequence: CASSRFPGTGASPNTGELFF.

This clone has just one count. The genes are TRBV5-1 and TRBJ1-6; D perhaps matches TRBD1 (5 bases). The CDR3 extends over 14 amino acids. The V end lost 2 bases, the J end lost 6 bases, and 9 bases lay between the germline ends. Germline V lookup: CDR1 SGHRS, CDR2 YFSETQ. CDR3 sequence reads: CASSFGASNSPLHF. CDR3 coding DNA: TGCGCCAGCAGCTTTGGGGCATCTAATTCACCCCTCCACTTT.

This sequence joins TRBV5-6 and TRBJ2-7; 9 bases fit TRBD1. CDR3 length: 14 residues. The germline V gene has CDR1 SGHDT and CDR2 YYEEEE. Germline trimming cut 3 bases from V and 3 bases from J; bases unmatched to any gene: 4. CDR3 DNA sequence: TGTGCCAGCAGCTCCTGGACAGGGGTCTACGAGCAGTACTTC. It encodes CASSSWTGVYEQYF.

CDR3 DNA: TGCGCCAGCAGCCAAGATGGGAGGGGGTTCACCTACAATGAGCAGTTCTTC. Amino acid sequence: CASSQDGRGFTYNEQFF. V gene TRBV4-3 combines with J gene TRBJ2-1; D may be TRBD2 (7 bases). V was cut by 0 bases and J by 2 bases, with 14 bases left in between. From germline, CDR1 is LGHNA and CDR2 YSLEER. The CDR3 contains 17 residues.

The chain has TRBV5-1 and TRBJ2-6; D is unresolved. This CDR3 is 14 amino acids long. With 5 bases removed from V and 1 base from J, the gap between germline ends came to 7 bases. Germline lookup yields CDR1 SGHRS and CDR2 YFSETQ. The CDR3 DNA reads TGCGCCAGCAGGATACAATCTGGGGCCAACGTCCTGACTTTC. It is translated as CASRIQSGANVLTF.

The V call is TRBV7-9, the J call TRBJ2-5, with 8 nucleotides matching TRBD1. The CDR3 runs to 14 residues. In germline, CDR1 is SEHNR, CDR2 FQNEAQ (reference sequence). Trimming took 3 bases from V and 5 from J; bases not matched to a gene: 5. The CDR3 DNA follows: TGTGCCAGCAGCTTCGCTACAGGGGGGGAGACCCAGTACTTC. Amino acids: CASSFATGGETQYF.

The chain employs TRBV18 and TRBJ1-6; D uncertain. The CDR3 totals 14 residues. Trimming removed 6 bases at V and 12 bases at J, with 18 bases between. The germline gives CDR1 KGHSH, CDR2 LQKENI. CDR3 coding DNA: TGTGCCAGCTCTCCCCTCCTCGGGGAGGAACCCCTCCACTTT. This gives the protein CASSPLLGEEPLHF.

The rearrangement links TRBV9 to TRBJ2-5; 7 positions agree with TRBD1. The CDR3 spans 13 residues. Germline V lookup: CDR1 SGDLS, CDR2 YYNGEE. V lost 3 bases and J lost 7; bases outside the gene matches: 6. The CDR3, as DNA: TGTGCCAGCAGCGCACAGGGGCGTGGGACCCAGTACTTC. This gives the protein CASSAQGRGTQYF.

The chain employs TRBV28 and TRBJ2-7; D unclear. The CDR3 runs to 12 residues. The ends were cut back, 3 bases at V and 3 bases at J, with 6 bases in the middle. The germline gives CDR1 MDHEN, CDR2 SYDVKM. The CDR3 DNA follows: TGTGCCAGCAGTTTGCAACACTACGAGCAGTACTTC. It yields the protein CASSLQHYEQYF.

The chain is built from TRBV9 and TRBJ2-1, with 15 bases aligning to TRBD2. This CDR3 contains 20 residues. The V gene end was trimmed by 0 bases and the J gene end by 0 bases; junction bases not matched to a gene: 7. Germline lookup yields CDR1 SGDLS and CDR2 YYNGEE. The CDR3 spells CASSVGTSGGVKGSYNEQFF. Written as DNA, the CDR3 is TGTGCCAGCAGCGTAGGGACTAGCGGGGGGGTAAAAGGCTCCTACAATGAGCAGTTCTTC.

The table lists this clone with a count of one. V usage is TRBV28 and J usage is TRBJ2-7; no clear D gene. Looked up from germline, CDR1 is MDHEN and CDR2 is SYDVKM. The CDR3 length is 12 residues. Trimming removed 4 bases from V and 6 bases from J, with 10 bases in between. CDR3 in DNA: TGTGCCAGCAGTTCCACAAAAAGCGAGCAGTACTTC. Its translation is CASSSTKSEQYF. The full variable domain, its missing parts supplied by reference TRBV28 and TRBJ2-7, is DVKVTQSSRYLVKRTGEKVFLECVQDMDHENMFWYRQDPGLGLRLIYFSYDVKMKEKGDIPEGYSVSREKKERFSLILESASTNQTSMYLCASSSTKSEQYFGPGTRLTVT.

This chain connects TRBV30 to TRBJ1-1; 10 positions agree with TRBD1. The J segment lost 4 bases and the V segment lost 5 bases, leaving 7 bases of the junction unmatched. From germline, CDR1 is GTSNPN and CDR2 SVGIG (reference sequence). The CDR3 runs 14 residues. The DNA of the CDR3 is TGTGCCTGGGTGACAGGGGGCGCGGTCACTGAAGCTTTCTTT. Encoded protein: CAWVTGGAVTEAFF.

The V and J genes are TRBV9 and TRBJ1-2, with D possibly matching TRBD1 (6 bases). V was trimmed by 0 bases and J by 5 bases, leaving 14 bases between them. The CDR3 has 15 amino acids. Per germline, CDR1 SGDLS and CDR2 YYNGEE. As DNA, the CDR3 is TGTGCCAGCAGCGTAGCCGGGGGGCAGGGATATGGCTACACCTTC. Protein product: CASSVAGGQGYGYTF.

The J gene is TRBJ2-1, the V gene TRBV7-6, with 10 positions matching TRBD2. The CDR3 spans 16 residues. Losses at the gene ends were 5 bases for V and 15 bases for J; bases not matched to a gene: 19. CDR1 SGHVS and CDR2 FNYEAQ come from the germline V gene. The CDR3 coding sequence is TGTGCCAGCAGCGGCCCCCTAGCGGGAGCTTCGCAATTGCGGTTCTTC. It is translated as CASSGPLAGASQLRFF.

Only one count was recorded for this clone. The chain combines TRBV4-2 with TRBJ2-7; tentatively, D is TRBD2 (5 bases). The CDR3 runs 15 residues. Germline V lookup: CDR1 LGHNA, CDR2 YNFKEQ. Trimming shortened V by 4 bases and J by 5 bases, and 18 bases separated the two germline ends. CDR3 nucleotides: TGTGCCAGCAGCCTGACGGACCGGGATCGGGACGAGCAGTACTTC. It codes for CASSLTDRDRDEQYF.

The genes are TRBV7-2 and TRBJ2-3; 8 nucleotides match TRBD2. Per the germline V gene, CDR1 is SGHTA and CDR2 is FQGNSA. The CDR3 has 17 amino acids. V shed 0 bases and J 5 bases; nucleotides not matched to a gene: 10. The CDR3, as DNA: TGTGCCAGCAGCTTAGCGAATCGGGGGGGCAGGATAGATACGCAGTATTTT. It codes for CASSLANRGGRIDTQYF.

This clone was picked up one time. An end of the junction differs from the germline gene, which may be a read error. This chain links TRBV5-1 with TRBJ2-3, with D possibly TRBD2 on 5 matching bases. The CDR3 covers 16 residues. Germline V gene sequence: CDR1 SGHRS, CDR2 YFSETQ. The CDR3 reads CASSLGPPGSTDTQYF. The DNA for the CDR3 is TGCGCCAGCAGTTTGGGCCCGCCGGGGAGCACAGATACGCAGTATTTT. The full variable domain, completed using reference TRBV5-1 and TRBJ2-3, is KAGVTQTPRYLIKTRGQQVTLSCSPISGHRSVSWYQQTPGQGLQFLFEYFSETQRNKGNFPGRFSGRQFSNSRSEMNVSTLELGDSALYLCASSLGPPGSTDTQYFGPGTRLTVL.

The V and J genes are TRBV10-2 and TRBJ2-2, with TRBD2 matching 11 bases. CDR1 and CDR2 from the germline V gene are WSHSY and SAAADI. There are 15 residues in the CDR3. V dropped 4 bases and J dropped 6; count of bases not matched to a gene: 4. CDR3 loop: CASSVAGGWSGELFF. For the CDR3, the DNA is TGCGCCAGCAGTGTAGCGGGAGGGTGGTCCGGGGAGCTGTTTTTT.